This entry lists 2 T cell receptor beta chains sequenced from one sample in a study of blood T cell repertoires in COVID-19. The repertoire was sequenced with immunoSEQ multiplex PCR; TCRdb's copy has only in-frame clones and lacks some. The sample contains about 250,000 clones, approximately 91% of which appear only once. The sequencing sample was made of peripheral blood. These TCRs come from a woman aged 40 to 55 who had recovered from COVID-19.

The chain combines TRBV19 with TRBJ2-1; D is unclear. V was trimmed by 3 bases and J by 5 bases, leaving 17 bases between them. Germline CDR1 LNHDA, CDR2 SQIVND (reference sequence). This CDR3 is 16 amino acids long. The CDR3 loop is CASSISGGEKNNEQFF. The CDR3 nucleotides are TGTGCCAGTAGTATCTCTGGCGGAGAGAAGAACAATGAGCAGTTCTTC.

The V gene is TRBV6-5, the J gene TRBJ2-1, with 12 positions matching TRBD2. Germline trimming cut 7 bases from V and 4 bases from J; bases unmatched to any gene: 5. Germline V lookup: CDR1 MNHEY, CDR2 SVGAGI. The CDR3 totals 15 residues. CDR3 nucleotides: TGTGCCAGCAATCCCGGACTAGCGGGATACAATGAGCAGTTCTTC. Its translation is CASNPGLAGYNEQFF.